The clone carrying this TCR beta chain was counted only a few times. This CDR3 has 16 amino acids. With 0 bases clipped from V and 6 bases from J, the junction kept 6 bases outside the gene matches. CDR1 is SNHLY, CDR2 FYNNEI, per germline. Here immunoSEQ multiplex PCR was the method, and the copy in TCRdb shows in-frame clones only, minus some. The table records about 82,000 clones, 85% to 90% of them present only once. These data come from a study of glioma-infiltrating T cells after dendritic cell vaccination. V usage is TRBV2 and J usage is TRBJ2-2; 8 positions agree with TRBD1. The clonotype was recovered from a human donor with glioblastoma. The material sequenced was blood, taken before dendritic cell vaccination. As DNA, the CDR3 is TGTGCCAGCAGTGAAGCCCGACGACAGGGGTCCGGGGAGCTGTTTTTT. This gives the protein CASSEARRQGSGELFF.